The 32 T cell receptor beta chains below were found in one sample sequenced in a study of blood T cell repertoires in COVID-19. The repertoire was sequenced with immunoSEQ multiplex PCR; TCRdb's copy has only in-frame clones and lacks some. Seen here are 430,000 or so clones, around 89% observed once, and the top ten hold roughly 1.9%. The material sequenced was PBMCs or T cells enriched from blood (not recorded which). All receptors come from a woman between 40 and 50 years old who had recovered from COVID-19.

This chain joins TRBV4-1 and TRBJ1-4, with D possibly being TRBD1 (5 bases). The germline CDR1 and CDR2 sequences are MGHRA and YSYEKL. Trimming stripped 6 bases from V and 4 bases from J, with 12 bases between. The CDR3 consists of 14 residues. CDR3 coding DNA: TGCGCCAGCAGTAGACAGCCTGATAATGAAAAACTGTTTTTT. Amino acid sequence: CASSRQPDNEKLFF.

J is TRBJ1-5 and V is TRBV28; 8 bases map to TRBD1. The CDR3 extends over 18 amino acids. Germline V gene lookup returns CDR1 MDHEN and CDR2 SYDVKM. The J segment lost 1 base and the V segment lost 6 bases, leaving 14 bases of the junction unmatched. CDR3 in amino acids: CASRAVGTGLMSNQPQHF. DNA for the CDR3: TGTGCCAGCAGGGCGGTAGGGACAGGCCTCATGAGCAATCAGCCCCAGCATTTT. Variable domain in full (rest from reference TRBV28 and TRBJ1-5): DVKVTQSSRYLVKRTGEKVFLECVQDMDHENMFWYRQDPGLGLRLIYFSYDVKMKEKGDIPEGYSVSREKKERFSLILESASTNQTSMYLCASRAVGTGLMSNQPQHFGDGTRLSIL.

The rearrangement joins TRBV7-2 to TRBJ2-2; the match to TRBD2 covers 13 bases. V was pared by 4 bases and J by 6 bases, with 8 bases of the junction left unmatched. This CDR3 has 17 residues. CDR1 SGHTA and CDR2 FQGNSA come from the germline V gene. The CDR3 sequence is CASSSRPGLAGSGELFF. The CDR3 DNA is TGTGCCAGCAGCTCGAGACCGGGACTAGCGGGATCCGGGGAGCTGTTTTTT.

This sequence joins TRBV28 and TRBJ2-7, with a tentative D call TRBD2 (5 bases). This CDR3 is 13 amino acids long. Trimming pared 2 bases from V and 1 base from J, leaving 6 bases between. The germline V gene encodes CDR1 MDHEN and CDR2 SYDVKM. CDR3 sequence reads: CASSLGSSYEQYF. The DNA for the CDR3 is TGTGCCAGCAGTTTAGGGAGTTCCTACGAGCAGTACTTC.

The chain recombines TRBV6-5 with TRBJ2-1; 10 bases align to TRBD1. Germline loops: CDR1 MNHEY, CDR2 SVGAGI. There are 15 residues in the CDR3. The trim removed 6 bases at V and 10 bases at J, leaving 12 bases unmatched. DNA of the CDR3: TGTGCCAGCAGGAAAGACAGGGGGCTAAGGTTGGAGCAGTTCTTC. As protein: CASRKDRGLRLEQFF.

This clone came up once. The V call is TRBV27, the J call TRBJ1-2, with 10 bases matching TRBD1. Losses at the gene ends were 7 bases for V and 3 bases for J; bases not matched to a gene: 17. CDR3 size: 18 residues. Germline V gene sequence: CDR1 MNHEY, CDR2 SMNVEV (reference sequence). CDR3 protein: CASTSLRDRGPSDYGYTF. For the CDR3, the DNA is TGTGCCAGCACCTCTCTCCGGGACAGGGGTCCGAGCGACTATGGCTACACCTTC.

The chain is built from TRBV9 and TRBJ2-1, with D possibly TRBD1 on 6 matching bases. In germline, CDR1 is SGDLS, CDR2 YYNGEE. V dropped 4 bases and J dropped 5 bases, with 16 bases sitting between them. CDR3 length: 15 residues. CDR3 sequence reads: CASSTSGTHNNEQFF. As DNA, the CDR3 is TGTGCCAGCAGCACCTCCGGGACACACAACAATGAGCAGTTCTTC. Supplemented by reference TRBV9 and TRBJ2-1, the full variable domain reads DSGVTQTPKHLITATGQRVTLRCSPRSGDLSVYWYQQSLDQGLQFLIQYYNGEERAKGNILERFSAQQFPDLHSELNLSSLELGDSALYFCASSTSGTHNNEQFFGPGTRLTVL.

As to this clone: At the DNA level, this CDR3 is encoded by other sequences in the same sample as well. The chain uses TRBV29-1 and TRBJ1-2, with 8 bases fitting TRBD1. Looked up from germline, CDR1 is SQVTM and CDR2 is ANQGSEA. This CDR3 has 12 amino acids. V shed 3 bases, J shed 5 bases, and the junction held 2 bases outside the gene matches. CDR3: CSVDRQGYGYTF. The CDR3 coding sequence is TGCAGCGTTGATCGACAGGGGTATGGCTACACCTTC.

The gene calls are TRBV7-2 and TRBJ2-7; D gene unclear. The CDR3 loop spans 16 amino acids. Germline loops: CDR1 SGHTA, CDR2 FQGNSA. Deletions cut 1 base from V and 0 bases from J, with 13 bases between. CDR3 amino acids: CASSLDPWAYSYEQYF. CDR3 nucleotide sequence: TGTGCCAGCAGCTTAGACCCCTGGGCCTACTCCTACGAGCAGTACTTC. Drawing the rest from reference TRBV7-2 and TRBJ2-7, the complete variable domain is GAGVSQSPSNKVTEKGKDVELRCDPISGHTALYWYRQSLGQGLEFLIYFQGNSAPDKSGLPSDRFSAERTGGSVSTLTIQRTQQEDSAVYLCASSLDPWAYSYEQYFGPGTRLTVT.

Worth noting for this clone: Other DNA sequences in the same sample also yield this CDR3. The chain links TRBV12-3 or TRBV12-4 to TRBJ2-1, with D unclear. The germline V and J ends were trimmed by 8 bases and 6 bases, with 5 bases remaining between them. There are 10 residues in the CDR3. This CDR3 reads CASSSNEQFF. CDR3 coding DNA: TGTGCCAGCTCGAGCAATGAGCAGTTCTTC.

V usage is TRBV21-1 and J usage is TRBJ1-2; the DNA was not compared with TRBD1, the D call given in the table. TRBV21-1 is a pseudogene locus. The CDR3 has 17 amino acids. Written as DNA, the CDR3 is TGTGCCAGCAGCAAACGGACGGCCAGGGGGCAGAACTATGGCTACACCTTC. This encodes CASSKRTARGQNYGYTF.

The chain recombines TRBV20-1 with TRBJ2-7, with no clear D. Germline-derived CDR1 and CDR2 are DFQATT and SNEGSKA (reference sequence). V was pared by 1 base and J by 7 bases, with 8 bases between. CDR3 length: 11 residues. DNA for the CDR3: TGCAGTGCTAGAGTTTCCCTAGAGCAGTACTTC. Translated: CSARVSLEQYF.

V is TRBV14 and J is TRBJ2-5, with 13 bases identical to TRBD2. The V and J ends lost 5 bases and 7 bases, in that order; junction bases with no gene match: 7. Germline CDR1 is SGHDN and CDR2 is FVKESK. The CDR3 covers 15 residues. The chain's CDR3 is CASSYGTSGVGTQYF. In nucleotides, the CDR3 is TGTGCCAGCAGCTACGGGACTAGCGGGGTAGGGACCCAGTACTTC. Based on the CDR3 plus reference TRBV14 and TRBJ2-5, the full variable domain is EAGVTQFPSHSVIEKGQTVTLRCDPISGHDNLYWYRRVMGKEIKFLLHFVKESKQDESGMPNNRFLAERTGGTYSTLKVQPAELEDSGVYFCASSYGTSGVGTQYFGPGTRLLVL.

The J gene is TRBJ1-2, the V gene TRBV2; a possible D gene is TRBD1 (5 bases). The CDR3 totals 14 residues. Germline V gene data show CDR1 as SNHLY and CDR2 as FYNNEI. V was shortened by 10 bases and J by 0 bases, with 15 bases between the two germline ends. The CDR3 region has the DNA TGTGCCACAATGCGGGACGCAGCTAACTATGGCTACACCTTC. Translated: CATMRDAANYGYTF.

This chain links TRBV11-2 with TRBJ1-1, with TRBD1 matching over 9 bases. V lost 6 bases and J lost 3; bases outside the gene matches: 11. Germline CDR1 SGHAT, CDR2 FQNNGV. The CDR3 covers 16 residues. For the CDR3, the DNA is TGTGCCAGCAGTCATAGCACAGGGGGCCAGGACACTGAAGCTTTCTTT. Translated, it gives CASSHSTGGQDTEAFF. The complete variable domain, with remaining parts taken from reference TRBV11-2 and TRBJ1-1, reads EAGVAQSPRYKIIEKRQSVAFWCNPISGHATLYWYQQILGQGPKLLIQFQNNGVVDDSQLPKDRFSAERLKGVDSTLKIQPAKLEDSAVYLCASSHSTGGQDTEAFFGQGTRLTVV.

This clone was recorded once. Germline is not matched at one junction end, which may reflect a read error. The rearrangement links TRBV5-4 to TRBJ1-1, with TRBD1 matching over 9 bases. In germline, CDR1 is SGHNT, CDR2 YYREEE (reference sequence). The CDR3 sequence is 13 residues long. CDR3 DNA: TGTGCCAGCAGTTTGGACAGGGGTACTGAAGCTTTCTTT. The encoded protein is CASSLDRGTEAFF.

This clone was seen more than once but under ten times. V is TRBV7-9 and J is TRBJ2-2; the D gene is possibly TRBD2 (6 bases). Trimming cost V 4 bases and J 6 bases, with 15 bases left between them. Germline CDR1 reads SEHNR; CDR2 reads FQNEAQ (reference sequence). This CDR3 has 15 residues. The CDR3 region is CASSSGLQGAGELFF. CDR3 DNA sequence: TGTGCCAGCAGCTCGGGACTCCAAGGGGCCGGGGAGCTGTTTTTT.

This chain's CDR3 is CASSSMATSSYGYTF. The CDR3 DNA reads TGTGCCAGCAGCTCCATGGCCACATCGTCCTATGGCTACACCTTC. The V gene is TRBV7-9, the J gene TRBJ1-2, with D uncertain. The CDR3 contains 15 residues. The V and J ends lost 4 bases and 4 bases respectively, with 16 bases between them. Germline CDR1 reads SEHNR; CDR2 reads FQNEAQ (reference sequence).

In DNA, the CDR3 is TGTGCCTGGAGTCCCCTTAGGGGTCCCGGGGAGCTGTTTTTT. Protein product: CAWSPLRGPGELFF. The chain is built from TRBV30 and TRBJ2-2; a possible D gene is TRBD1 (5 bases). The CDR3 consists of 14 residues. V lost 2 bases and J 6 bases, leaving 13 bases between the germline ends. Germline V gene lookup returns CDR1 GTSNPN and CDR2 SVGIG (reference sequence).

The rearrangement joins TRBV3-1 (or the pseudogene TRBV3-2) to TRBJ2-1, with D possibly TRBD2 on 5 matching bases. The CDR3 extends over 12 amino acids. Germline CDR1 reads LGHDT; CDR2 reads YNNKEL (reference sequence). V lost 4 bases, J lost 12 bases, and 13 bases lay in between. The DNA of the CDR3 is TGTGCCAGCAGCCCCCCGGGGTCTCGGCAGTTCTTC. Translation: CASSPPGSRQFF.

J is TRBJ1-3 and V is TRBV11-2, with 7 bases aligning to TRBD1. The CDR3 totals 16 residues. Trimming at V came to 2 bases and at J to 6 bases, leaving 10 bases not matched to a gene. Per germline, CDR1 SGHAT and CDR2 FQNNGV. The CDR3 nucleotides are TGTGCCAGCAGCTTACACCCGGGACAGATTTCAAACACCATATATTTT. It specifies CASSLHPGQISNTIYF.

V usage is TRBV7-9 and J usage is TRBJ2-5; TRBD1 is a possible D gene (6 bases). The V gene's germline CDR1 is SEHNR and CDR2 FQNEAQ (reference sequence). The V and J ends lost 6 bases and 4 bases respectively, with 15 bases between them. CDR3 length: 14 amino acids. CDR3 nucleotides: TGTGCCAGCAGTCACAGGGCCCTTAGAGAGACCCAGTACTTC. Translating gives CASSHRALRETQYF.

The CDR3 nucleotides are TGTGCCAGCAGTCGGACAGGAGTCTACGAGCAGTACTTC. Protein product: CASSRTGVYEQYF. The chain has TRBV27 and TRBJ2-7, with 7 bases that match TRBD1. This CDR3 region has 13 residues. Germline assignment: CDR1 MNHEY and CDR2 SMNVEV (reference sequence). V shed 5 bases and J 3 bases; nucleotides not matched to a gene: 4.

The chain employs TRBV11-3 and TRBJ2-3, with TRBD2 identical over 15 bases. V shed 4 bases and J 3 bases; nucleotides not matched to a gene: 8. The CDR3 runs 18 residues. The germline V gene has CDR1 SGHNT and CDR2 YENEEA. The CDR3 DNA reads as TGTGCCAGCAGCTCAGGACTAGCGGGAGGGCCTGGGACAGATACGCAGTATTTT. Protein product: CASSSGLAGGPGTDTQYF.

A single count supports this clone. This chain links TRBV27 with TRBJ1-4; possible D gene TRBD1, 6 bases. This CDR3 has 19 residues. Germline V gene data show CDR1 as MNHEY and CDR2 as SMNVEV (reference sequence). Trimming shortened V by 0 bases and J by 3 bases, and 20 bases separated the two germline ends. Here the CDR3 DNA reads TGTGCCAGCAGTTTATCCTCCCCGACAGGCTTCGCCGCTAATGAAAAACTGTTTTTT. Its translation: CASSLSSPTGFAANEKLFF. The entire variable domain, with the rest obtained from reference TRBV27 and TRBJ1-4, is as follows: EAQVTQNPRYLITVTGKKLTVTCSQNMNHEYMSWYRQDPGLGLRQIYYSMNVEVTDKGDVPEGYKVSRKEKRNFPLILESPSPNQTSLYFCASSLSSPTGFAANEKLFFGSGTQLSVL.

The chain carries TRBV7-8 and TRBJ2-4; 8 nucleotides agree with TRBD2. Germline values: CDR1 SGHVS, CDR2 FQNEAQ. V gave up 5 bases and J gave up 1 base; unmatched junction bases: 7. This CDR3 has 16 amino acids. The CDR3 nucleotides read TGTGCCAGCAGCCTAGGAGCGGGAGCGGCCAAAAACATTCAGTACTTC. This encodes CASSLGAGAAKNIQYF.

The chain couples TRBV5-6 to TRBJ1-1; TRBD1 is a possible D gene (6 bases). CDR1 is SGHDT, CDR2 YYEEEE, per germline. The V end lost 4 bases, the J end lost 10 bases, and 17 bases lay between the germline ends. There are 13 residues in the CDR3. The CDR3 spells CASSLGQGIGAFF. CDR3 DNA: TGTGCCAGCAGCCTGGGGCAGGGGATCGGAGCTTTCTTT.

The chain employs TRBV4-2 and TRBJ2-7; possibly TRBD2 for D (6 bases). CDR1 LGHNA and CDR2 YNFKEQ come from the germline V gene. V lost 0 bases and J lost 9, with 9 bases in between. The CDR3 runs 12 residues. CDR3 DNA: TGTGCCAGCAGCCAAGATCACGGGGGGCAGTACTTC. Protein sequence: CASSQDHGGQYF.

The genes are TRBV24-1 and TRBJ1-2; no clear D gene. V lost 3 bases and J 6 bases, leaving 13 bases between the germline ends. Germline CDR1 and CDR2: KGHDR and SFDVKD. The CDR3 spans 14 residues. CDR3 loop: CATSDLDRTHGYTF. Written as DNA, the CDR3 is TGTGCCACCAGTGATCTAGACCGGACTCATGGCTACACCTTC.

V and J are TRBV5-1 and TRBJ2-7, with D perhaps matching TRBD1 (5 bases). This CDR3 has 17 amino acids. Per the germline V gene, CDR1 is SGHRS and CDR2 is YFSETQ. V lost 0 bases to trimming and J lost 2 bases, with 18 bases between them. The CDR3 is CASSLAFWAGSTYEQYF. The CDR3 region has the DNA TGCGCCAGCAGCTTGGCCTTCTGGGCAGGGTCTACCTACGAGCAGTACTTC.

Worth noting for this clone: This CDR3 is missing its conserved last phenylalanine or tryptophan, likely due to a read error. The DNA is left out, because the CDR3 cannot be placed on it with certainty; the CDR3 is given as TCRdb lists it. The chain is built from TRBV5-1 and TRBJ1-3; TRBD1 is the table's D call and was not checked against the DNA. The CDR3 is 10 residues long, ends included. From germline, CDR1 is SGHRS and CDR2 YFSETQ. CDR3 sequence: CASSLDVTGS.

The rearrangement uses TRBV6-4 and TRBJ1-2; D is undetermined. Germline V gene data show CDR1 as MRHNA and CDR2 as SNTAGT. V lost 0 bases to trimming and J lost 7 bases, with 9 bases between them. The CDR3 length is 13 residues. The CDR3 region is CASSDSGIGGYTF. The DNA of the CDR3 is TGTGCCAGCAGTGACTCCGGGATCGGTGGCTACACCTTC.